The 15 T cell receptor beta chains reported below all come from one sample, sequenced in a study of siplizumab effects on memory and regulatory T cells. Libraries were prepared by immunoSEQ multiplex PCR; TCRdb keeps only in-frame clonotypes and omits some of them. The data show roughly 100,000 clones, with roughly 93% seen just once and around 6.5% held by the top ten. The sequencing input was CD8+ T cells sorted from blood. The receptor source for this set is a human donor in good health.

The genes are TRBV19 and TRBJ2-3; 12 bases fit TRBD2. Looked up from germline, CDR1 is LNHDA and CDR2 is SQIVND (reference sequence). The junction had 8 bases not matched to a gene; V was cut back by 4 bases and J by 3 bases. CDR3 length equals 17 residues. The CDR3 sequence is CASSTFTGTSGTDTQYF. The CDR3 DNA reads TGTGCCAGTAGTACCTTTACCGGGACTAGCGGGACAGATACGCAGTATTTT.

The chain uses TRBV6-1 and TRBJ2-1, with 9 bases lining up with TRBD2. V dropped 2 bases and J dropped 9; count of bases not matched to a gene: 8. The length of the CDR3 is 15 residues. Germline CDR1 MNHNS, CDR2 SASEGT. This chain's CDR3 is CASSETGLAGVEQFF. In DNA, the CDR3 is TGTGCCAGCAGTGAAACGGGACTAGCAGGAGTTGAGCAGTTCTTC.

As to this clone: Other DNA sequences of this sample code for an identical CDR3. This CDR3 is CASSQVPSTDTQYF. The CDR3 DNA sequence: TGCGCCAGCAGCCAAGTCCCCAGCACAGATACGCAGTATTTT. The genes are TRBV4-1 and TRBJ2-3, with no clear D. The ends were cut back, 1 base at V and 0 bases at J, with 5 bases in the middle. CDR1 MGHRA and CDR2 YSYEKL come from the germline V gene. This CDR3 is built from 14 residues.

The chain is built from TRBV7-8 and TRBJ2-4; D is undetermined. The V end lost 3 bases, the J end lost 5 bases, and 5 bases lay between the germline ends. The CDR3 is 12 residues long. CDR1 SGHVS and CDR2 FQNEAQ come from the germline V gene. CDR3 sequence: CASSFIENIQYF. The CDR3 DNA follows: TGTGCCAGCAGCTTCATAGAAAACATTCAGTACTTC.

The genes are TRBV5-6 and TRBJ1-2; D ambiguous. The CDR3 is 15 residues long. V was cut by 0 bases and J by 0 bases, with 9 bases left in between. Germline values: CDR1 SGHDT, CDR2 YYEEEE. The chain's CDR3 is CASSLVRNPNYGYTF. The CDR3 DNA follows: TGTGCCAGCAGCTTGGTAAGGAACCCTAACTATGGCTACACCTTC.

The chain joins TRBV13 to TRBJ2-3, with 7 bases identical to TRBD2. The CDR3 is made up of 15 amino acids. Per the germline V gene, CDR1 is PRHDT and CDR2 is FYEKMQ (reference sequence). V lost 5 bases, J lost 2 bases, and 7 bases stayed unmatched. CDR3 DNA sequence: TGTGCCAGCAGCAACCCTAGCGGAGTCACAGATACGCAGTATTTT. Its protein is CASSNPSGVTDTQYF.

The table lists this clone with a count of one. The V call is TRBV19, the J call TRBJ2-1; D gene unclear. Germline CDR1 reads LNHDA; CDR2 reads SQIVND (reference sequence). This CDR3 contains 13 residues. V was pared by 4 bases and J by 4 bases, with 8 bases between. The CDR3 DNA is TGTGCCAGTAGTACTTATAGGTACAATGAGCAGTTCTTC. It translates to CASSTYRYNEQFF. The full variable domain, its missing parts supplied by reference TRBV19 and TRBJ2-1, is DGGITQSPKYLFRKEGQNVTLSCEQNLNHDAMYWYRQDPGQGLRLIYYSQIVNDFQKGDIAEGYSVSREKKESFPLTVTSAQKNPTAFYLCASSTYRYNEQFFGPGTRLTVL.

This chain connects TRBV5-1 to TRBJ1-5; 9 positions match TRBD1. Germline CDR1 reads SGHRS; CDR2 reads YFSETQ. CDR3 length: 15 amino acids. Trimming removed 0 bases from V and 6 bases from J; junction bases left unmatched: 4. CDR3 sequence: CASSLGTGEGQPQHF. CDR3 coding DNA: TGCGCCAGCAGCTTGGGGACAGGGGAGGGTCAGCCCCAGCATTTT.

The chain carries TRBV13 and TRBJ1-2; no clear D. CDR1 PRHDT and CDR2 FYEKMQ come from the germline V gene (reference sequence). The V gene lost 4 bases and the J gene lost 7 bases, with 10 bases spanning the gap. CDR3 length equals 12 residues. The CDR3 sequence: CASSSGVSGYTF. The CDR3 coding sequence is TGTGCCAGCAGCTCCGGGGTTTCTGGCTACACCTTC.

CDR3 sequence reads: CASSSLVQETQYF. The CDR3 nucleotides read TGTGCCAGCAGCTCGCTAGTACAAGAGACCCAGTACTTC. The chain links TRBV7-9 to TRBJ2-5; D call uncertain. V lost 4 bases and J 2 bases, leaving 8 bases between the germline ends. CDR3 size: 13 residues. Germline lookup yields CDR1 SEHNR and CDR2 FQNEAQ (reference sequence).

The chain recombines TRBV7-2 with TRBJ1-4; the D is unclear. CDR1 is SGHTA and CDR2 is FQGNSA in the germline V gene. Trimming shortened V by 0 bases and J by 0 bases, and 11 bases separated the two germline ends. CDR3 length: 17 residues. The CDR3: CASSLALSSATNEKLFF. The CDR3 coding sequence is TGTGCCAGCAGCTTAGCGCTTTCCTCAGCAACTAATGAAAAACTGTTTTTT. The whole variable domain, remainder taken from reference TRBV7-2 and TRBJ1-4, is GAGVSQSPSNKVTEKGKDVELRCDPISGHTALYWYRQSLGQGLEFLIYFQGNSAPDKSGLPSDRFSAERTGGSVSTLTIQRTQQEDSAVYLCASSLALSSATNEKLFFGSGTQLSVL.

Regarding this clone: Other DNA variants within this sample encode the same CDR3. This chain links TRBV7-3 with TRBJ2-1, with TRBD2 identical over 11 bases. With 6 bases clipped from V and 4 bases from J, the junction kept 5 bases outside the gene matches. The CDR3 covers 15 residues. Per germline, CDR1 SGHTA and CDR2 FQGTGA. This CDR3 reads CASSLAGGPYNEQFF. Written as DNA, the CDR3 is TGTGCCAGCAGTCTAGCGGGGGGCCCATACAATGAGCAGTTCTTC.

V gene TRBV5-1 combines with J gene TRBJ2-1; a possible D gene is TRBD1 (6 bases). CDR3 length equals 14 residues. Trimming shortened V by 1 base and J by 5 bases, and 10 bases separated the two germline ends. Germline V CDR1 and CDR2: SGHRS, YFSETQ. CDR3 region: CASSLLPGDNEQFF. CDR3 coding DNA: TGCGCCAGCAGCTTGCTTCCAGGGGACAATGAGCAGTTCTTC. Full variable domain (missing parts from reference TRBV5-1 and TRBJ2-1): KAGVTQTPRYLIKTRGQQVTLSCSPISGHRSVSWYQQTPGQGLQFLFEYFSETQRNKGNFPGRFSGRQFSNSRSEMNVSTLELGDSALYLCASSLLPGDNEQFFGPGTRLTVL.

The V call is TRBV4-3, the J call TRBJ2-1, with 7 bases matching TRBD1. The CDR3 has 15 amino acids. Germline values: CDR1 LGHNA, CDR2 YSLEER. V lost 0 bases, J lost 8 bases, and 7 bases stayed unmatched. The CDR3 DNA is TGCGCCAGCAGCCAAGATAGGAGCCAGGGGGATGAGCAGTTCTTC. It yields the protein CASSQDRSQGDEQFF.

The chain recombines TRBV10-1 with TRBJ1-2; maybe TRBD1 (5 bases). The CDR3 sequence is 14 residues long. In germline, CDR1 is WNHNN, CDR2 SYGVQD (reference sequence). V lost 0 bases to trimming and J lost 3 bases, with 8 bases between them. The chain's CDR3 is CASSESGTYYGYTF. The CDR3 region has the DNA TGCGCCAGCAGTGAGTCCGGGACCTACTATGGCTACACCTTC.